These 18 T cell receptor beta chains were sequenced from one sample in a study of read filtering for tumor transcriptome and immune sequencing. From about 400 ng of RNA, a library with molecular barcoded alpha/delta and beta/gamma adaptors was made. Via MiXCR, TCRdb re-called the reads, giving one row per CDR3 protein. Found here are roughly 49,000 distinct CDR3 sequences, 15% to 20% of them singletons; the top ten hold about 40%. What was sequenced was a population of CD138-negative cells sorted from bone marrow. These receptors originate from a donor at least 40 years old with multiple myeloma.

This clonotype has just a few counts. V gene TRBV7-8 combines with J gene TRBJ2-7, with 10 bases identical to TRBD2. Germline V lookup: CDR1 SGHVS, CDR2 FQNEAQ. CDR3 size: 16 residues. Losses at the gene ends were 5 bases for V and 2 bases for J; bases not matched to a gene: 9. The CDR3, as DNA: TGTGCCAGCAGCCCATGGACTAGCGGAAAAACCTACGAGCAGTACTTC. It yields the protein CASSPWTSGKTYEQYF. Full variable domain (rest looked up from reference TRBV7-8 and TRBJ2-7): GAGVSQSPRYKVAKRGQDVALRCDPISGHVSLFWYQQALGQGPEFLTYFQNEAQLDKSGLPSDRFFAERPEGSVSTLKIQRTQQEDSAVYLCASSPWTSGKTYEQYFGPGTRLTVT.

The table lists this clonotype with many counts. CDR3 residues: CSAGLAEDTQYF. The CDR3 DNA is TGCAGTGCCGGACTAGCGGAAGATACGCAGTATTTT. The chain combines TRBV20-1 with TRBJ2-3; 10 nucleotides align to TRBD2. This CDR3 region has 12 residues. The ends lost 6 bases at V and 5 bases at J; junction bases unmatched: 2. Germline V gene data show CDR1 as DFQATT and CDR2 as SNEGSKA (reference sequence).

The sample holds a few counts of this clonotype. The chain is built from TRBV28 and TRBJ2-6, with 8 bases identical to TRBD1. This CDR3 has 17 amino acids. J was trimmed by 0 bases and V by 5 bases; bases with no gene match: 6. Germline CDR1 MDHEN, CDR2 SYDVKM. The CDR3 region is CASSPGQVPSGANVLTF. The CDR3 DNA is TGTGCCAGCAGTCCGGGACAGGTTCCCTCTGGGGCCAACGTCCTGACTTTC.

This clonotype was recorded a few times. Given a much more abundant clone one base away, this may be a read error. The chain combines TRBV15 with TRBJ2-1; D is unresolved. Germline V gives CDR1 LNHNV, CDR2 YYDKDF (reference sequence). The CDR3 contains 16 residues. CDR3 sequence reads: CAISRGKEPLYNEQFF. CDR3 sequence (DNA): TGTGCCATCAGCAGAGGAAAGGAACCCCTCTACAATGAGCAGTTCTTC.

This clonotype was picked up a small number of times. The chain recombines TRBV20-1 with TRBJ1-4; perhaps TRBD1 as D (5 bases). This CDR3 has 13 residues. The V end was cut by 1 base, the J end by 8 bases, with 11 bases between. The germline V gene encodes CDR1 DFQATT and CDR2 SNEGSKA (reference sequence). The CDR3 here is CSARGGVGEKLFF. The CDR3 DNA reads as TGCAGTGCTAGAGGAGGGGTGGGGGAAAAACTGTTTTTT.

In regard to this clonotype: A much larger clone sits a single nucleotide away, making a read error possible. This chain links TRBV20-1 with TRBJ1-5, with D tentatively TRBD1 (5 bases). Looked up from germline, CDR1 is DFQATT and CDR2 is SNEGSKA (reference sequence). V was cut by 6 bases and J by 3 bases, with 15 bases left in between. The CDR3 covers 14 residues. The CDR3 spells CSAQARDVNQPQHF. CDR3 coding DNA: TGCAGTGCACAGGCAAGGGATGTCAATCAGCCCCAGCATTTT.

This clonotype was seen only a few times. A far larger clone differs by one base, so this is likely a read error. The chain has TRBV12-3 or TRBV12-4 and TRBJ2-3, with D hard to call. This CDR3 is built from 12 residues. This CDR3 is CACSLSTDTQYF. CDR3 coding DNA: TGTGCCTGCAGTCTCTCCACAGATACGCAGTATTTT.

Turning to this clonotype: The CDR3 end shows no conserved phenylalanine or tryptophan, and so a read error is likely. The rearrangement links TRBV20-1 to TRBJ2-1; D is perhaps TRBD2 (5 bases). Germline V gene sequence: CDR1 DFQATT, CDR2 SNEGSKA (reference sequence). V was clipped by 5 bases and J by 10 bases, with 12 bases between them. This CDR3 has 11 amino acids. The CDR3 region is CSAARPGEQFL. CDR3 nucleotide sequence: TGCAGTGCTGCAAGACCGGGGGAGCAGTTCCTC.

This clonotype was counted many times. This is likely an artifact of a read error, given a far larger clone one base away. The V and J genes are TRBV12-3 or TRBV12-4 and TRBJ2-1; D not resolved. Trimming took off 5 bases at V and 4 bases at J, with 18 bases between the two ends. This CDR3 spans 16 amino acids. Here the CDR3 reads CASSLFTERRYNEQFF. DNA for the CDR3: TGTGCCAGCAGTCTTTTCACGGAACGGCGTTACAATGAGCAGTTCTTC.

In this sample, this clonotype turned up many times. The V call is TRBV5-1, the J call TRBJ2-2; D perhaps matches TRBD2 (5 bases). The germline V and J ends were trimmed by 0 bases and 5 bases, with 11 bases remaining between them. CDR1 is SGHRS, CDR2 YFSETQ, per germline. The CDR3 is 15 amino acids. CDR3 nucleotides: TGCGCCAGCAGCTTGGCCTTTGGGGAGACCGGGGAGCTGTTTTTT. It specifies CASSLAFGETGELFF.

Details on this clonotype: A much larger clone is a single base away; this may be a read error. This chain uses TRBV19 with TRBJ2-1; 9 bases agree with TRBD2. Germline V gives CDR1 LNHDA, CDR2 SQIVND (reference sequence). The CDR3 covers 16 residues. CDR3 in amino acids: CASKVSVSGSYYEQFF. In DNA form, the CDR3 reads TGTGCCAGTAAGGTCTCGGTTAGCGGGAGCTACTATGAGCAGTTCTTC.

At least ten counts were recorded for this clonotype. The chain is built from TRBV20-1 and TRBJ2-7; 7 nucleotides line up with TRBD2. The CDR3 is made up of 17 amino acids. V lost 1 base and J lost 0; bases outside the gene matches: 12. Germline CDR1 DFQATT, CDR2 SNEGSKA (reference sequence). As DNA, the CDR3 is TGCAGTGCTAGAGCGAGTAGCGGGCCTTACAGCTCCTACGAGCAGTACTTC. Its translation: CSARASSGPYSSYEQYF.

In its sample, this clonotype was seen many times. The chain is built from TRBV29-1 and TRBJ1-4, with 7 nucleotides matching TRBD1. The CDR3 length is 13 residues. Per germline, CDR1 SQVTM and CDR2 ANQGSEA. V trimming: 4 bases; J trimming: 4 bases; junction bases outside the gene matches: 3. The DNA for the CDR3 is TGCAGCGTTGGGGACAGCTATAATGAAAAACTGTTTTTT. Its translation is CSVGDSYNEKLFF. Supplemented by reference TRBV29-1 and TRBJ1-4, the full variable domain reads SAVISQKPSRDICQRGTSLTIQCQVDSQVTMMFWYRQQPGQSLTLIATANQGSEATYESGFVIDKFPISRPNLTFSTLTVSNMSPEDSSIYLCSVGDSYNEKLFFGSGTQLSVL.

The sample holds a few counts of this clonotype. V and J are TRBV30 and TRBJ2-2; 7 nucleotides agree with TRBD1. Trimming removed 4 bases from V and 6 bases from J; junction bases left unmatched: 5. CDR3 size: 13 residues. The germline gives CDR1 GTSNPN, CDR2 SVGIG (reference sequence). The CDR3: CAWKTQGAGELFF. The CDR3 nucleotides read TGTGCCTGGAAAACCCAGGGGGCCGGGGAGCTGTTTTTT.

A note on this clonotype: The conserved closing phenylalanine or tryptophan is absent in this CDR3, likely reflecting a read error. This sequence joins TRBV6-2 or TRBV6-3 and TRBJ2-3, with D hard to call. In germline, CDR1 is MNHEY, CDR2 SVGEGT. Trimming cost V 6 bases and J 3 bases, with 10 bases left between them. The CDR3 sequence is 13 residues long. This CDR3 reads CASSETLTDTQYS. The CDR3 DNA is TGTGCCAGCAGCGAAACCTTAACAGATACGCAGTATTCT.

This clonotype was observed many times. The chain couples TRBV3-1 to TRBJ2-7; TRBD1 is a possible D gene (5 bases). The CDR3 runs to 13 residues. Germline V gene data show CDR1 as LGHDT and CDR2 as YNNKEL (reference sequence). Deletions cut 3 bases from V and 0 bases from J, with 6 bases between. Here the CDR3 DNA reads TGTGCCAGCAGCCAGCAGGGCTCCTACGAGCAGTACTTC. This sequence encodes CASSQQGSYEQYF.

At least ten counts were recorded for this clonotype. Here the CDR3 reads CASSFEYNEQFF. The CDR3 nucleotides read TGTGCCAGCAGTTTTGAGTACAATGAGCAGTTCTTC. The rearrangement joins TRBV28 to TRBJ2-1; no firm D call. The germline gives CDR1 MDHEN, CDR2 SYDVKM. Deletions cut 3 bases from V and 4 bases from J, with 4 bases between. The CDR3 is 12 residues long.

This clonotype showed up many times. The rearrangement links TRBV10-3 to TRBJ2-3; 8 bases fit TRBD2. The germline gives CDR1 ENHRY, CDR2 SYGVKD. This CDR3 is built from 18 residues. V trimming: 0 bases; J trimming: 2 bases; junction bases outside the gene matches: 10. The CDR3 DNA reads TGTGCCATCAGTGAGTCATGGACTAGCAGCCACACCACAGATACGCAGTATTTT. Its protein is CAISESWTSSHTTDTQYF.